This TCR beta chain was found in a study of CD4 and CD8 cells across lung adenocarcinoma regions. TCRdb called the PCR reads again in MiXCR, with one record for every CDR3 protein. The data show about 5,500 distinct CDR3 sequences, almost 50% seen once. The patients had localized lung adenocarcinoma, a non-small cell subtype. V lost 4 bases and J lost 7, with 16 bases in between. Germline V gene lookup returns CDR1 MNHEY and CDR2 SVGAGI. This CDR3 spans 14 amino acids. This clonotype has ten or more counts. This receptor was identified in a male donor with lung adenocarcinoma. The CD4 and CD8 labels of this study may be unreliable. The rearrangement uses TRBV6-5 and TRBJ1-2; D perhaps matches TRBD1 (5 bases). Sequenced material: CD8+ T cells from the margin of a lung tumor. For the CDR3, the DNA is TGTGCCAGCAGTTCGCCGGGGCCGGCGAGTGGCTACACCTTC. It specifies CASSSPGPASGYTF.